This is a list of T cell receptor beta chains from one sample in a study of cytomegalovirus exposure and HLA in healthy donors. Clones were sequenced by immunoSEQ multiplex PCR, and TCRdb holds only the in-frame ones, with some missing. The sample contains about 130,000 clones, just over 70% of which appear only once. Sequenced sample: PBMCs. These receptors originate from a woman in her fifties or sixties in good health and CMV-seropositive. Both conserved end residues are part of each CDR3. Each record gives: CDR3 DNA, CDR3 protein, clone size, J gene, D gene, V gene, CDR3 length. D genes are given only for firm matches. Not every row has a clone size; where given, it reads once, few, many or a size class.

CDR3nt: TGTGCCAGCAGCTTCGCAGGGGACATATATGGCTACACCTTC; CDR3aa: CASSFAGDIYGYTF; abundance: once; j_gene: TRBJ1-2; d_gene: .; v_gene: TRBV11-2; len: 14
CDR3nt: TGCGCCAGCAGTGAGGCTAGCGGGGGAGAGACCCAGTACTTC; CDR3aa: CASSEASGGETQYF; abundance: .; j_gene: TRBJ2-5; d_gene: TRBD2; v_gene: TRBV10-1; len: 14
CDR3nt: TGTGCCAGTAGTTTTGGAGCGGGGGGCGGCGTCACCGGGGAGCTGTTTTTT; CDR3aa: CASSFGAGGGVTGELFF; abundance: .; j_gene: TRBJ2-2; d_gene: TRBD2; v_gene: TRBV19; len: 17
CDR3nt: TGCGCCAGCAGCCCCACGGGGATGAATACGGAGACCCAGTACTTC; CDR3aa: CASSPTGMNTETQYF; abundance: few; j_gene: TRBJ2-5; d_gene: .; v_gene: TRBV4-1; len: 15
CDR3nt: TGTGCCAGCAGTCTTCGAACAGGGGTTGGCACAGATACGCAGTATTTT; CDR3aa: CASSLRTGVGTDTQYF; abundance: .; j_gene: TRBJ2-3; d_gene: TRBD1; v_gene: TRBV27; len: 16
CDR3nt: TGCGCCAGCACCGACAGGGGGGGGACCGGGGAGCTGTTTTTT; CDR3aa: CASTDRGGTGELFF; abundance: .; j_gene: TRBJ2-2; d_gene: TRBD1; v_gene: TRBV10-2; len: 14
CDR3nt: TGTGCCAGTAGTATAGCGGACAGTACCTACGAGCAGTACTTC; CDR3aa: CASSIADSTYEQYF; abundance: once; j_gene: TRBJ2-7; d_gene: .; v_gene: TRBV19; len: 14
CDR3nt: TGTGCCAGCAGGGAAACAGGGCAGAGCTCCTACGAGCAGTACTTC; CDR3aa: CASRETGQSSYEQYF; abundance: once; j_gene: TRBJ2-7; d_gene: .; v_gene: TRBV2; len: 15
CDR3nt: TGCGCCAGCAGCTTGGATTGGGCCGGATACGAGCAGTACTTC; CDR3aa: CASSLDWAGYEQYF; abundance: .; j_gene: TRBJ2-7; d_gene: .; v_gene: TRBV5-1; len: 14
CDR3nt: TGCGCCAGCAGCCATCTCCCTATCCGGGAGGCAGCAGAGAACACTGAAGCTTTCTTT; CDR3aa: CASSHLPIREAAENTEAFF; abundance: .; j_gene: TRBJ1-1; d_gene: .; v_gene: TRBV5-1; len: 19
CDR3nt: TGCGCCAGCAGCCAAGAGCAAGGGGGACTAGTTGGCTCCTACAATGAGCAGTTCTTC; CDR3aa: CASSQEQGGLVGSYNEQFF; abundance: .; j_gene: TRBJ2-1; d_gene: TRBD2; v_gene: TRBV4-1; len: 19
CDR3nt: TGTGCCAGCAGCTGGGCAGGACATGGGATGGAGACCCAGTACTTC; CDR3aa: CASSWAGHGMETQYF; abundance: once; j_gene: TRBJ2-5; d_gene: .; v_gene: TRBV7-9; len: 15
CDR3nt: TGTGCCAGCAGGACGGGGACAGGCTCCCCCTACGAGCAGTACTTC; CDR3aa: CASRTGTGSPYEQYF; abundance: .; j_gene: TRBJ2-7; d_gene: TRBD1; v_gene: TRBV6-1; len: 15
CDR3nt: TGTGCCAGCAGCAAAAGGCGACAGGGCTCCCCTAGAGCGGGGGGCACCTGGTACGAGCAGTACTTC; CDR3aa: CASSKRRQGSPRAGGTWYEQYF; abundance: .; j_gene: TRBJ2-7; d_gene: .; v_gene: TRBV21-1; len: 22
CDR3nt: TGTGCCAGCAGCCAAGATCTGGTTATAAACAGAAACATTCAGTACTTC; CDR3aa: CASSQDLVINRNIQYF; abundance: .; j_gene: TRBJ2-4; d_gene: .; v_gene: TRBV4-2; len: 16
CDR3nt: TGTGCCAGCACGGGGGCGGACAGGGCCTACGAGCAGTACTTC; CDR3aa: CASTGADRAYEQYF; abundance: .; j_gene: TRBJ2-7; d_gene: TRBD1; v_gene: TRBV7-3; len: 14
CDR3nt: TGTGCCAGCAGCTTATCTATTAGCGCCGGGGAGCTGTTTTTT; CDR3aa: CASSLSISAGELFF; abundance: .; j_gene: TRBJ2-2; d_gene: .; v_gene: TRBV11-3; len: 14
CDR3nt: TGTGCCAGCAGCATCCGGGAGGCCGAAGCCTACGAGCAGTACTTC; CDR3aa: CASSIREAEAYEQYF; abundance: .; j_gene: TRBJ2-7; d_gene: .; v_gene: TRBV21-1; len: 15
CDR3nt: TGTGCCAGCAGTACCCAGCGGGGGGGGGCTTACAATGAGCAGTTCTTC; CDR3aa: CASSTQRGGAYNEQFF; abundance: .; j_gene: TRBJ2-1; d_gene: TRBD2; v_gene: TRBV6-6; len: 16
CDR3nt: TGTGCCAGCATCTCCGAGGCAGGGAAAAACATTCAGTACTTC; CDR3aa: CASISEAGKNIQYF; abundance: .; j_gene: TRBJ2-4; d_gene: .; v_gene: TRBV2; len: 14
CDR3nt: TGTGCCAGCAGCATGACTAGCGGGGGGGCGTCGGCCGGGGAGCTGTTTTTT; CDR3aa: CASSMTSGGASAGELFF; abundance: .; j_gene: TRBJ2-2; d_gene: TRBD2; v_gene: TRBV7-2; len: 17
CDR3nt: TGTGCCAGCTCACCCCCGGGAGGGTCTGGCACAGATACGCAGTATTTT; CDR3aa: CASSPPGGSGTDTQYF; abundance: .; j_gene: TRBJ2-3; d_gene: TRBD2; v_gene: TRBV18; len: 16
CDR3nt: TGCGCCAGCAGCCAACAGGGGGATCAGCCCCAGCATTTT; CDR3aa: CASSQQGDQPQHF; abundance: .; j_gene: TRBJ1-5; d_gene: TRBD1; v_gene: TRBV4-1; len: 13
CDR3nt: TGTGCCAGCAGTGCTACAGGGTCCGAGCAGTACTTC; CDR3aa: CASSATGSEQYF; abundance: .; j_gene: TRBJ2-7; d_gene: .; v_gene: TRBV6-1; len: 12
CDR3nt: TGCGCCAGCAGCTGGGCACCGGGACAGATAACAGATACGCAGTATTTT; CDR3aa: CASSWAPGQITDTQYF; abundance: .; j_gene: TRBJ2-3; d_gene: TRBD1; v_gene: TRBV5-1; len: 16
CDR3nt: TGCGCCAGCAGTGACTACAGCTATTCACCCCTCCACTTT; CDR3aa: CASSDYSYSPLHF; abundance: .; j_gene: TRBJ1-6; d_gene: .; v_gene: TRBV10-1; len: 13
CDR3nt: TGTGCCAGCAGCGTAGGGAGACAGTCTCTCTCTGGAAACACCATATATTTT; CDR3aa: CASSVGRQSLSGNTIYF; abundance: .; j_gene: TRBJ1-3; d_gene: .; v_gene: TRBV9; len: 17
CDR3nt: TGTGCCAGCAGCTTAGGTCTTAGCGGAAACCAAGAGACCCAGTACTTC; CDR3aa: CASSLGLSGNQETQYF; abundance: .; j_gene: TRBJ2-5; d_gene: .; v_gene: TRBV7-2; len: 16